Reported below is one TCR beta chain. Its antigen is unknown. Ahead of thyroid surgery, no patient had received treatment of any kind. This record comes from a study of metastatic and nonmetastatic thyroid tumors. Study in general: Malignant thyroid and benign thyroid patients provided blood and tumor or nodule tissue whose repertoires were compared.

Study-wide results and caveats: Compared with benign nodules, malignant thyroid tumors were reported to have significantly higher TCR beta diversity in both blood and tumor.

TCRdb recomputed clones from the PCR reads via MiXCR. Here the sample spans approximately 21,000 clones, about 21% being singletons. Germline V gene sequence: CDR1 SGHAT, CDR2 FQNNGV. Trimming took off 0 bases at V and 6 bases at J, with 17 bases between the two ends. This CDR3 is 16 amino acids long. The clonotype was recovered from a male donor with papillary thyroid cancer or a benign thyroid nodule (not recorded which). Some clones in this sample may be carry-over from other donors' samples. Material for sequencing was blood. This chain uses TRBV11-2 with TRBJ1-2; tentative D call: TRBD1 (5 bases). CDR3 amino acids: CASSLDPNGGIDGYTF. In DNA form, the CDR3 reads TGTGCCAGCAGCTTAGATCCGAACGGGGGGATCGATGGCTACACCTTC.